This TCR beta chain was observed in a study of T cell responses to AZD1222 COVID-19 vaccine (dated by TCRdb to the early 2020s). For context, the study as a whole: AZD1222 recipients whose second dose came at about 4 weeks and those whose second dose came at about 12 weeks were combined into one group, since spike-specific TCR depth and breadth did not differ between the two schedules. TCR sequencing was performed for about 240 trial participants, of whom around 200 were given two doses of AZD1222 and approximately 25 were given two doses of MenACWY control vaccine. Trial participants were enrolled by age into subgroups of 18-55, 56-69 and 70-plus years, and around 150, 29 and 61 TCR-sequenced participants, respectively, were included in these subgroups.

As regards this clone: Its antigen is currently not known. It has no much larger one-base neighbor in the sample; base qualities were not kept.

V trim: 1 base; J trim: 1 base; unmatched bases: 2. The CDR3 contains 15 residues, cysteine and phenylalanine counted. Only the CDR3 part of the read is kept: 45 bases, read in frame from the first base. Sequences MNHNS (CDR1) and SASEGT (CDR2) are obtained from the germline V gene. The time point label, read with the paper, signifies: baseline before first vaccination. Samples from vaccinated people were obtained from the UK trials COV001 and COV002, which included a single-blind randomized controlled phase 2/3 trial of AZD1222 (ChAdOx1 nCoV-19) in healthy adults. For TCRbeta chain sequencing, PBMC samples were collected from trial participants at day 0 and at day 28 after the second dose. The CDR3 regions of human TCRbeta chains were analyzed by immunosequencing. As for how the authors treated the data: TCRs in the repertoires were compared against a reference library of SARS-CoV-2-specific TCRs that had been generated with the MIRA antigen-specificity platform. Breadth was defined as the fraction of unique TCRs that were SARS-CoV-2-associated, and depth was defined as the fraction of total T cells that were SARS-CoV-2-associated. Each spike-specific TCR was assigned to its reactive spike region and to a CD4 or CD8 class using the MIRA data. Log10-transformed breadth and depth values were compared by one-way ANOVA with Sidak's multiple comparisons tests. This immuneACCESS table, as held by TCRdb, lists in-frame sequences with V and J called but not all clones. Of the missing ones, under half trace to an unresolved V gene in checked studies; the others have no known cause. V and J calls and clone size are given by that table; D and trimming were obtained from the DNA. The sample includes about 100,000 clones, with roughly nine tenths observed a single time. 15% to 20% of the sample belongs to the ten largest clones.

The paper's findings and limits, for the study overall: Because no day 14 peak-response samples were available, repertoires were characterized only after the peak T cell response. Participants were mostly white British and included more females than males, and it was suggested by the authors that clonal diversity may have been underestimated. Spike-specific TCR breadth and depth rose significantly after two AZD1222 doses compared with day 0 and with MenACWY recipients. Reportedly, close to half of the unique spike-specific TCRs recognized epitopes lying outside the regions that are mutated in the B.1.351 and B.1.1.7 variants. The 56-69-year group was small, and its depth increase did not reach significance, likely because of low power. Conclusions about previously exposed vaccinees are limited because only a handful of AZD1222 recipients were SARS-CoV-2 seropositive at baseline. CD4 TCRs associated with the vaccine covered the entire spike protein, and the dominant responses were in regions 160-218 and 743-854.

The source is an adult in good health. This receptor chain uses TRBV6-1 and TRBJ2-7; 9 bases in between match TRBD2. The source material was peripheral blood, sampled on day 0 of AZD1222 vaccination. Here is the DNA: TGTGCCAGCAGTGAAGAACTAGCGGGTTCCTACGAGCAGTACTTC. Its coded protein is CASSEELAGSYEQYF.